These 15 T cell receptor beta chains came from one sample sequenced in a study of blood T cell repertoires in COVID-19. Here immunoSEQ multiplex PCR was the method, and the copy in TCRdb shows in-frame clones only, minus some. The profile shows about 150,000 clones, just over 85% of them singletons. The specimen sequenced was PBMCs or T cells enriched from blood (not recorded which). Source of these receptors: a middle-aged man who had recovered from COVID-19.

The gene calls are TRBV24-1 and TRBJ2-1; 8 bases are shared with TRBD1. The CDR3 runs 15 residues. Per the germline V gene, CDR1 is KGHDR and CDR2 is SFDVKD. V lost 5 bases to trimming and J lost 4 bases; unmatched junction nucleotides: 6. The CDR3 nucleotides are TGTGCCACCAGTGTCGGACAGGGACTTTACAATGAGCAGTTCTTC. Protein product: CATSVGQGLYNEQFF.

V usage is TRBV7-3 and J usage is TRBJ2-7; 7 positions agree with TRBD2. Germline-derived CDR1 and CDR2 are SGHTA and FQGTGA. The junction had 7 bases not matched to a gene; V was cut back by 1 base and J by 4 bases. There are 15 residues in the CDR3. The CDR3 loop reads CASSLSVGGPYEQYF. The CDR3 DNA is TGTGCCAGCAGCTTAAGTGTGGGAGGGCCGTACGAGCAGTACTTC.

This chain links TRBV7-9 with TRBJ2-7, with D possibly TRBD1 on 6 matching bases. Trimming removed 1 base at V and 0 bases at J, with 7 bases between. The CDR3 is 14 residues long. Germline CDR1 is SEHNR and CDR2 is FQNEAQ (reference sequence). The CDR3 coding sequence is TGTGCCAGCAGCTTAGGACAGGCCTCCTACGAGCAGTACTTC. Translation gives CASSLGQASYEQYF.

The V gene is TRBV24-1, the J gene TRBJ2-2; D gene ambiguous. This CDR3 comprises 14 residues. Germline CDR1 and CDR2: KGHDR and SFDVKD. The V gene lost 5 bases and the J gene lost 0 bases, with 6 bases spanning the gap. CDR3 amino acids: CATSVNTNTGELFF. DNA for the CDR3: TGTGCCACCAGTGTTAACACGAACACCGGGGAGCTGTTTTTT.

This chain connects TRBV15 to TRBJ1-5, with 7 bases lining up with TRBD1. This CDR3 has 16 amino acids. Germline V gene lookup returns CDR1 LNHNV and CDR2 YYDKDF (reference sequence). V lost 1 base, J lost 1 base, and 4 bases stayed unmatched. DNA of the CDR3: TGTGCCACCAGCAGAGCGACAGGGATGAGCAATCAGCCCCAGCATTTT. This encodes CATSRATGMSNQPQHF. Full variable domain (remainder filled in from reference TRBV15 and TRBJ1-5): DAMVIQNPRYQVTQFGKPVTLSCSQTLNHNVMYWYQQKSSQAPKLLFHYYDKDFNNEADTPDNFQSRRPNTSFCFLDIRSPGLGDTAMYLCATSRATGMSNQPQHFGDGTRLSIL.

This chain uses TRBV6-6 with TRBJ1-2; D possibly corresponds to TRBD1 (5 bases). In germline, CDR1 is MNHNY, CDR2 SVGAGI (reference sequence). V dropped 4 bases and J dropped 7 bases, with 16 bases sitting between them. The CDR3 contains 14 residues. The DNA for the CDR3 is TGTGCCAGCAGTTCCCAGGGTCCTGGCAGTGGCTACACCTTC. Amino acids: CASSSQGPGSGYTF.

The chain joins TRBV25-1 to TRBJ1-2, with no clear D. There are 13 residues in the CDR3. Germline V gives CDR1 MGHDK, CDR2 SYGVNS. The germline V and J ends were trimmed by 4 bases and 3 bases, with 9 bases remaining between them. CDR3 bases: TGTGCCAGCAGTGGAAACCTAGACTATGGCTACACCTTC. Translation gives CASSGNLDYGYTF.

The V gene is TRBV4-1, the J gene TRBJ2-7; a possible D gene is TRBD1 (5 bases). V was shortened by 0 bases and J by 6 bases, with 15 bases between the two germline ends. CDR1 is MGHRA and CDR2 is YSYEKL in the germline V gene. The CDR3 runs 15 residues. The CDR3 DNA reads TGCGCCAGCAGCCAAGATTTTAACAGGCCGCCCGAGCAGTACTTC. It is translated as CASSQDFNRPPEQYF.

The chain employs TRBV6-5 and TRBJ2-7; TRBD2 aligns across 15 bases. In germline, CDR1 is MNHEY, CDR2 SVGAGI. The CDR3 is 14 amino acids. The V and J ends lost 8 bases and 7 bases, in that order; junction bases with no gene match: 6. CDR3 in amino acids: CASAGLAGGREQYF. DNA of the CDR3: TGTGCCAGCGCGGGACTAGCGGGAGGAAGGGAGCAGTACTTC.

This chain links TRBV6-5 with TRBJ2-3, with TRBD1 matching over 7 bases. Germline V gene sequence: CDR1 MNHEY, CDR2 SVGAGI. CDR3 length: 13 residues. Germline trimming cut 6 bases from V and 2 bases from J; bases unmatched to any gene: 2. CDR3 sequence (DNA): TGTGCCAGCAGGGGACAGATCACAGATACGCAGTATTTT. It is translated as CASRGQITDTQYF.

The rearrangement links TRBV27 to TRBJ2-7; 12 bases are shared with TRBD1. Germline CDR1 MNHEY, CDR2 SMNVEV (reference sequence). V gave up 5 bases and J gave up 2 bases; unmatched junction bases: 19. This CDR3 spans 20 amino acids. The CDR3 DNA reads TGTGCCAGCAGTCGACTGGCCGGGACAGGGGGCGTTAGGCAAGCCTACGAGCAGTACTTC. Its translation is CASSRLAGTGGVRQAYEQYF.

This CDR3 reads CASSITSRSYYEQYF. The CDR3 region has the DNA TGTGCCAGTAGTATTACTAGCCGATCCTACTACGAGCAGTACTTC. This chain links TRBV19 with TRBJ2-7; a possible D gene is TRBD2 (6 bases). There are 15 residues in the CDR3. Germline V lookup: CDR1 LNHDA, CDR2 SQIVND (reference sequence). V was cut by 3 bases and J by 3 bases, with 15 bases left in between.

The chain employs TRBV18 and TRBJ1-1; 10 bases line up with TRBD1. V gave up 4 bases and J gave up 2 bases; unmatched junction bases: 1. CDR3 length equals 14 residues. Per germline, CDR1 KGHSH and CDR2 LQKENI. The CDR3 protein is CASSRQGANTEAFF. As DNA, the CDR3 is TGTGCCAGCTCACGACAGGGGGCTAACACTGAAGCTTTCTTT.

The chain carries TRBV19 and TRBJ1-1; 7 bases fit TRBD1. The J segment lost 1 base and the V segment lost 1 base, leaving 3 bases of the junction unmatched. CDR1 is LNHDA, CDR2 SQIVND, per germline (reference sequence). The CDR3 spans 15 residues. In DNA, the CDR3 is TGTGCCAGTAGTATAGGCCGGGACAGGAACACTGAAGCTTTCTTT. It specifies CASSIGRDRNTEAFF. The full variable domain, completed using reference TRBV19 and TRBJ1-1, is DGGITQSPKYLFRKEGQNVTLSCEQNLNHDAMYWYRQDPGQGLRLIYYSQIVNDFQKGDIAEGYSVSREKKESFPLTVTSAQKNPTAFYLCASSIGRDRNTEAFFGQGTRLTVV.

The chain has TRBV19 and TRBJ1-6; TRBD1 aligns across 8 bases. V shed 4 bases, J shed 6 bases, and the junction held 5 bases outside the gene matches. Germline CDR1 and CDR2: LNHDA and SQIVND (reference sequence). This CDR3 is built from 15 residues. CDR3 in amino acids: CASSTGQAGNSPLHF. The CDR3, as DNA: TGTGCCAGTAGTACGGGACAGGCGGGTAATTCACCCCTCCACTTT.